This TCR beta chain came from a study of T cells after yellow fever vaccination. As for the study in general: Preparation of fractions with low cell numbers was performed using SMART-Seq v4 Ultra Low Input. Study-wide findings and caveats: Subsequent booster samples again held most clones from primary vaccination (96% CD4, about 86% CD8). Across the CD4 and CD8 compartments, a small share of clonotypes was present in both.

Universal primer sites and UMIs were introduced during 5'RACE template-switching synthesis of TCR cDNA. Each CDR3 protein is one row after TCRdb ran MiXCR on the 5' RACE reads. The data hold about 550,000 distinct CDR3 sequences, with around 21% observed a single time. On this clonotype itself: What it binds is unknown.

This CDR3 is 16 amino acids long. Germline V gives CDR1 LNHNV, CDR2 YYDKDF (reference sequence). The V end was cut by 8 bases, the J end by 6 bases, with 22 bases between. V and J are TRBV15 and TRBJ2-2, with a weak D call TRBD2 (6 bases). The material was PBMCs, obtained 15 days after the yellow fever booster vaccination. This clonotype originated in a man younger than 45 who received the YFV17D yellow fever vaccine. CDR3 sequence reads: CATAKGGIYSAGELFF. The CDR3 DNA reads TGTGCCACCGCCAAAGGCGGGATCTACTCGGCCGGGGAGCTGTTTTTT.